The clone carrying this T cell receptor beta chain was recorded many times. Its antigen is not identified. In the library, individual cDNA molecules carried attached unique molecular identifiers. TCRdb analysed the 5' RACE reads with MiXCR anew, one entry per CDR3 protein. The sample includes approximately 37,000 distinct CDR3 sequences, around 8% seen only once; the top ten take roughly an eighth. These data belong to a study of early T cells in non-severe SARS-CoV-2 infection. As for the study in general: Sequencing of bulk RNA from unsorted whole blood was done, without chain pairing. Study results and caveats: Using VDJdb, the matching emphasized anti-spike CD8 responses while missing private and CD4 specificities.

Trimming left V 5 bases short and J 2 bases short, with 13 bases between. Germline lookup yields CDR1 MDHEN and CDR2 SYDVKM. CDR3 length: 15 residues. V gene TRBV28 combines with J gene TRBJ2-1, with D unclear. This sequence was found in an adult who was a healthcare worker with PCR-confirmed SARS-CoV-2 infection or an uninfected control (not recorded which). Sample: whole blood, taken at baseline. The CDR3 bases are TGTGCCAGCAGTGACCCGACGGGTACCTACAATGAGCAGTTCTTC. As protein: CASSDPTGTYNEQFF.